This is a list of T cell receptor beta chains from one sample in a study of T cell responses to AZD1222 COVID-19 vaccine. TCRdb keeps only in-frame clones here, not all; method: immunoSEQ multiplex PCR. This sample has more than 150,000 clones, with 85% to 90% found just once. Sequenced here: peripheral blood, sampled on day 0 of AZD1222 vaccination. The receptors come from an adult in good health. Each CDR3 is given with its conserved first and last residue. Each record gives: V gene, clone size, J gene, D gene, CDR3 length, CDR3 DNA, CDR3 protein. The D gene is left open where the match is weak. Clone size is not always given. Where it is, it says once, few, many or a class for expanded clones.

>TRBV5-1|-|TRBJ1-2|TRBD1|14
TGCGCCAGCAGACCACACCAGGGGGACTATGGCTACACCTTC
CASRPHQGDYGYTF
>TRBV19|-|TRBJ1-2|-|14
TGTGCCAGTAGTCTAGGATTGGATAACTATGGCTACACCTTC
CASSLGLDNYGYTF
>TRBV3-1/TRBV3-2|-|TRBJ1-6|-|15
TGTGCCAGCAGCCAACACGTAGTGGGGGATTCACCCCTCCACTTT
CASSQHVVGDSPLHF
>TRBV28|-|TRBJ1-6|-|13
TGTGCCGGGTCCCAGGGGATCAATTCACCCCTCCACTTT
CAGSQGINSPLHF
>TRBV7-9|-|TRBJ2-7|-|13
TGTGCCAGCAGCTTAGGCCCTATATCCGAGCAGTACTTC
CASSLGPISEQYF
>TRBV7-6|-|TRBJ2-1|-|14
TGTGCCAGCAGCTCCCCGGGAGTAGCCAATGAGCAGTTCTTC
CASSSPGVANEQFF
>TRBV9|-|TRBJ1-1|-|13
TGTGCCAGCAGCTTCGGCCTGAACACTGAAGCTTTCTTT
CASSFGLNTEAFF
>TRBV6-4|-|TRBJ2-7|-|15
TGTGCCAGCAGGTTCCGGGACGGAAGCTCCTACGAGCAGTACTTC
CASRFRDGSSYEQYF
>TRBV7-9|-|TRBJ1-5|TRBD1|16
TGTGCCAGCAGTCCCGGAACACAGGGGGTTCGGCAGCCCCAGCATTTT
CASSPGTQGVRQPQHF
>TRBV19|-|TRBJ2-1|TRBD2|11
TGTGCCAGTGGAAGGCGGGAGGGTAAGTTCTTC
CASGRREGKFF
>TRBV3-1/TRBV3-2|once|TRBJ2-2|TRBD2|17
TGTGCCAGCAGCCAAGAAGGGCGGGAGCTGAACACCGGGGAGCTGTTTTTT
CASSQEGRELNTGELFF
>TRBV25-1|-|TRBJ2-1|-|17
TGTGCCAGCAGTGCTAGCAGGGAATACCTATTCTACAATGAGCAGTTCTTC
CASSASREYLFYNEQFF
>TRBV19|-|TRBJ1-1|-|16
TGTGCCAGTAGGTCCGGGACATTCCCGGGGGGCACTGAAGCTTTCTTT
CASRSGTFPGGTEAFF
>TRBV13|-|TRBJ1-1|TRBD1|14
TGTGCCAGCAGCCCCCAGACAGGGGGCACTGAAGCTTTCTTT
CASSPQTGGTEAFF
>TRBV6-5|-|TRBJ1-6|-|14
TGTGCCAGTTTCCCGTCGGGGGTTAATTCACCCCTCCACTTT
CASFPSGVNSPLHF
>TRBV6-5|-|TRBJ1-5|-|13
TGTGCCAGCAGCCCCGATGGGAATCAGCCCCAGCATTTT
CASSPDGNQPQHF
>TRBV3-1/TRBV3-2|-|TRBJ2-6|TRBD1|18
TGTGCCAGCAGCCGAGGACAGGCCCCCCTGGCAGGGGCCAACGTCCTGACTTTC
CASSRGQAPLAGANVLTF
>TRBV7-2|few|TRBJ1-5|-|13
TGTGCCAGCAGCCCAGATAGCAATCAGCCCCAGCATTTT
CASSPDSNQPQHF
>TRBV27|-|TRBJ2-2|-|14
TGTGCCAGCAGTTATCTGATGAACACCGGGGAGCTGTTTTTT
CASSYLMNTGELFF